The 7 T cell receptor beta chains reported below all come from one sample, sequenced in a study of response to subunit inactivated influenza vaccine. TCRdb re-called the RT-PCR reads through MiXCR, storing one row per CDR3 protein. The table lists around 520,000 distinct CDR3 sequences, around 25% of them singletons, with 1.9% in the top ten. Sequenced material: CD4+ T cells sorted from PBMCs, taken roughly 5 days after vaccination. The source of these receptors is a man aged 45-65 years who received an inactivated influenza vaccine.

This clonotype was seen more than once but under ten times. The chain links TRBV7-2 to TRBJ2-7, with 8 bases fitting TRBD2. The V gene end was trimmed by 6 bases and the J gene end by 3 bases; junction bases not matched to a gene: 10. Germline CDR1 and CDR2: SGHTA and FQGNSA. The CDR3 has 15 residues. The CDR3 spells CASRGGASGLYEQYF. The CDR3 region has the DNA TGTGCCAGCAGGGGGGGGGCTAGCGGGCTCTACGAGCAGTACTTC.

This sequence joins TRBV20-1 and TRBJ1-4; D uncertain. The CDR3 runs to 15 residues. V was shortened by 0 bases and J by 4 bases, with 12 bases between the two germline ends. Germline V CDR1 and CDR2: DFQATT, SNEGSKA (reference sequence). CDR3 DNA: TGCAGTGCTAGAGATGCGGGAGGGTTTAATGAAAAACTGTTTTTT. Protein: CSARDAGGFNEKLFF.

This clonotype has just a few counts. V and J are TRBV18 and TRBJ2-5; the match to TRBD1 covers 7 bases. The germline CDR1 and CDR2 sequences are KGHSH and LQKENI. V shed 3 bases and J 6 bases; nucleotides not matched to a gene: 4. The CDR3 has 13 amino acids. CDR3 protein: CASSPPTGKTQYF. In DNA form, the CDR3 reads TGTGCCAGCTCACCCCCGACAGGGAAGACCCAGTACTTC. The whole variable domain, filled in from reference TRBV18 and TRBJ2-5, reads NAGVMQNPRHLVRRRGQEARLRCSPMKGHSHVYWYRQLPEEGLKFMVYLQKENIIDESGMPKERFSAEFPKEGPSILRIQQVVRGDSAAYFCASSPPTGKTQYFGPGTRLLVL.

The chain links TRBV29-1 to TRBJ1-1; a possible D gene is TRBD1 (6 bases). Trimming took 6 bases from V and 5 from J, leaving 16 bases between them. The germline V gene has CDR1 SQVTM and CDR2 ANQGSEA. The CDR3 loop spans 13 amino acids. Here the CDR3 reads CSVRRQVGTEAFF. The CDR3 DNA sequence: TGCAGCGTCCGTCGACAGGTAGGAACTGAAGCTTTCTTT. Full variable domain (outside the CDR3, taken from reference TRBV29-1 and TRBJ1-1): SAVISQKPSRDICQRGTSLTIQCQVDSQVTMMFWYRQQPGQSLTLIATANQGSEATYESGFVIDKFPISRPNLTFSTLTVSNMSPEDSSIYLCSVRRQVGTEAFFGQGTRLTVV.

CDR3 DNA: TGCAGCGCTGGTGGCAATCAGCCCCAGCATTTT. It is translated as CSAGGNQPQHF. The chain links TRBV29-1 to TRBJ1-5; D remains ambiguous. The V gene's germline CDR1 is SQVTM and CDR2 ANQGSEA. The ends were cut back, 7 bases at V and 2 bases at J, with 6 bases in the middle. CDR3 length equals 11 residues. The whole variable domain, remainder taken from reference TRBV29-1 and TRBJ1-5, is SAVISQKPSRDICQRGTSLTIQCQVDSQVTMMFWYRQQPGQSLTLIATANQGSEATYESGFVIDKFPISRPNLTFSTLTVSNMSPEDSSIYLCSAGGNQPQHFGDGTRLSIL.

The J gene is TRBJ2-6, the V gene TRBV5-1, with a tentative D call TRBD1 (6 bases). Trimming left V 3 bases short and J 0 bases short, with 13 bases between. The CDR3 runs to 17 residues. CDR1 and CDR2 from the germline V gene are SGHRS and YFSETQ. The CDR3 spells CASSSPGQGSGANVLTF. The CDR3 DNA follows: TGCGCCAGCAGCTCACCGGGACAAGGCTCTGGGGCCAACGTCCTGACTTTC.

V and J are TRBV10-2 and TRBJ2-7; 9 nucleotides align to TRBD1. Germline CDR1 and CDR2: WSHSY and SAAADI. The CDR3 sequence is 13 residues long. The trim removed 4 bases at V and 2 bases at J, leaving 0 bases unmatched. The CDR3 region is CASSGQGAYEQYF. CDR3 sequence (DNA): TGCGCCAGCAGTGGACAGGGGGCCTACGAGCAGTACTTC.